Shown below are 8 T cell receptor beta chains from a single sample sequenced in a study of control samples from healthy donors and cancer patients (TCRdb year 2020). The library was generated by the immunoSEQ multiplex PCR assay. Imported from immuneACCESS, the table was reduced by TCRdb to in-frame sequences with V and J called. These copies leave out some clones; in studies compared against another copy, an unresolved V gene accounts for under half, and the cause of the remainder is not known. For this sample the table gives about 160,000 clones, of which about 90% were detected only once. The ten top clones hold 0.68% of the sample. What was sequenced was blood. These receptors originate from a woman aged 25 to 39 in good health.

V and J are TRBV5-1 and TRBJ1-1; the D gene is possibly TRBD1 (5 bases). CDR3 length equals 14 residues. Germline CDR1 and CDR2: SGHRS and YFSETQ. The V end was cut by 8 bases, the J end by 4 bases, with 18 bases between. The CDR3 DNA is TGCGCCAGTAAAGAAACAGGACGGGGCACTGAAGCTTTCTTT. It is translated as CASKETGRGTEAFF.

This rearrangement joins TRBV12-5 to TRBJ1-4, with D possibly being TRBD1 (5 bases). From germline, CDR1 is LGHNT and CDR2 FRNRAP. The CDR3 runs to 16 residues. Trimming took off 3 bases at V and 8 bases at J, with 19 bases between the two ends. CDR3 in amino acids: CASGLPEKPWTEKLFF. CDR3 coding DNA: TGTGCTAGTGGTTTACCCGAGAAGCCCTGGACAGAAAAACTGTTTTTT.

This clone was picked up one time. The chain employs TRBV7-3 and TRBJ1-1; D gene uncertain. The CDR3 covers 11 residues. CDR1 and CDR2 (germline): SGHTA, FQGTGA. V was shortened by 5 bases and J by 3 bases, with 4 bases between the two germline ends. CDR3 loop: CASSHYTEAFF. The CDR3 DNA reads as TGTGCCAGCAGCCATTACACTGAAGCTTTCTTT. Full variable domain (missing parts from reference TRBV7-3 and TRBJ1-1): GAGVSQTPSNKVTEKGKYVELRCDPISGHTALYWYRQSLGQGPEFLIYFQGTGAADDSGLPNDRFFAVRPEGSVSTLKIQRTERGDSAVYLCASSHYTEAFFGQGTRLTVV.

V and J are TRBV11-2 and TRBJ2-3, with unresolved D. The CDR3 is 13 residues long. Looked up from germline, CDR1 is SGHAT and CDR2 is FQNNGV. Trimming pared 2 bases from V and 1 base from J, leaving 4 bases between. The CDR3 DNA is TGTGCCAGCAGCTTAATCGGCACAGATACGCAGTATTTT. It is translated as CASSLIGTDTQYF.

CDR3 coding DNA: TGTGCCAGTAGTACGGCGACAGGGAGAATCTCTGGCTACACCTTC. Its translation is CASSTATGRISGYTF. This sequence joins TRBV19 and TRBJ1-2, with 7 bases identical to TRBD1. Trimming removed 4 bases from V and 7 bases from J; junction bases left unmatched: 12. The CDR3 runs 15 residues. CDR1 and CDR2 (germline): LNHDA, SQIVND (reference sequence).

This chain links TRBV29-1 with TRBJ2-7; 9 nucleotides agree with TRBD1. V lost 2 bases and J lost 2; bases outside the gene matches: 10. Germline assignment: CDR1 SQVTM and CDR2 ANQGSEA. The CDR3 has 16 residues. The CDR3 bases are TGCAGCGTTGAAATTTCCGGGACAGGGACCGCCTACGAGCAGTACTTC. The encoded protein is CSVEISGTGTAYEQYF.

This rearrangement joins TRBV10-1 to TRBJ2-1, with D perhaps TRBD1 or TRBD2 (6 bases each). Trimming removed 2 bases from V and 0 bases from J, with 11 bases in between. Germline CDR1 and CDR2: WNHNN and SYGVQD (reference sequence). This CDR3 spans 16 amino acids. The CDR3 sequence: CASSEKGGGSYNEQFF. The CDR3 nucleotides read TGCGCCAGCAGTGAGAAGGGGGGAGGCTCCTACAATGAGCAGTTCTTC.

This clone was picked up one time. This chain connects TRBV3-1 (or the pseudogene TRBV3-2) to TRBJ1-1; 10 bases are shared with TRBD1. Germline CDR1 is LGHDT and CDR2 is YNNKEL (reference sequence). The CDR3 spans 15 residues. Trimming at V came to 8 bases and at J to 3 bases, leaving 9 bases not matched to a gene. The CDR3: CASAYGTGVDTEAFF. In DNA form, the CDR3 reads TGTGCCAGCGCGTATGGGACAGGGGTAGACACTGAAGCTTTCTTT.